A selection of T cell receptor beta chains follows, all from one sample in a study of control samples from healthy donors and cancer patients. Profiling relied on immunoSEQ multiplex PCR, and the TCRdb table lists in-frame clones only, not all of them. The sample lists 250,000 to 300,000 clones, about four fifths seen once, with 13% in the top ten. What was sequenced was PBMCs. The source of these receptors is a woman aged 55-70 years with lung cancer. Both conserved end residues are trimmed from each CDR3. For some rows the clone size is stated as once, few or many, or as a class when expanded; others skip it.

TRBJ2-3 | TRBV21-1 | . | ASSKDLAGATDTQY
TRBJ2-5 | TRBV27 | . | ASSPAVVETQY
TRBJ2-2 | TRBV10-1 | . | ASSGTGGNTGELF
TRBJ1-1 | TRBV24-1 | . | ATSDDRGEAF
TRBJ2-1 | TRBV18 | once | ASSPLTVDYNEQF
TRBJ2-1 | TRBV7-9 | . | ASSLDGGPYNEQF
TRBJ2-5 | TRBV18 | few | ASSPQLPGLAQETQY
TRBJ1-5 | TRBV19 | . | ASSSGGQGYQPQH
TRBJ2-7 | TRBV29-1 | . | SVGPTSYEQY
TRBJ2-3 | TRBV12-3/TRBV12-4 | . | ASSPGTDTQY
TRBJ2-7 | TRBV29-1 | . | SVAAPSYEQY
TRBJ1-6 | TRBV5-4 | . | ASSLGGIFSPLH
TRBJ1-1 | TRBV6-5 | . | ASSYRTGETEAF
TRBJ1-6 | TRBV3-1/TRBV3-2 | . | ASSQEQGVSPLH
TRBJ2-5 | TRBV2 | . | ASSEDQETQY
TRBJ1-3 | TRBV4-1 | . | ASSQGQILFSGNTIY
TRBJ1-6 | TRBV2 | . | ASRQGANPNSPLH